The clone carrying this T cell receptor beta chain was picked up many times. This specimen belongs to a study of T cell repertoires in cytomegalovirus infection. Germline V gives CDR1 SGHDN, CDR2 FVKESK. V was shortened by 4 bases and J by 1 base, with 7 bases between the two germline ends. CDR3 length equals 13 residues. TCRdb recomputed calls from the reads with MiXCR, one row per CDR3 protein. Of 310,000 or so distinct CDR3 sequences in the sample, about 8.8% were seen once. This chain joins TRBV14 and TRBJ1-2; unclear D gene. The material sequenced was PBMCs. This receptor was taken from a human donor in good health (CMV status not recorded). Some clones in this sample may be carry-over from other donors' samples. CDR3 sequence: CASSPYSNYGYTF. The DNA of the CDR3 is TGTGCCAGCAGCCCCTACAGTAACTATGGCTACACCTTC.